The TCR beta chain under discussion was sequenced for a study of blood T cell repertoires in COVID-19. At the level of the study: COVID-19 samples from acute and convalescent phases originated in the United States, Italy and Spain. The cDNA or gDNA used as material had been derived from T cells, B-cell-depleted T cells, or PBMCs.

This CDR3 is 17 amino acids long. V lost 3 bases to trimming and J lost 5 bases; unmatched junction nucleotides: 10. Germline-derived CDR1 and CDR2 are DFQATT and SNEGSKA (reference sequence). In the original workflow: Amplifying reference gene primers gave estimates of nucleated cell counts. Profiling relied on immunoSEQ multiplex PCR, and the TCRdb table lists in-frame clones only, not all of them. D and trimming come from the DNA, and the V and J calls and clone size come from that table. There are some 170,000 clones in the sample; roughly 77% occur only once, and roughly 10% lies in the top ten.

The receptor's source is a human donor in a cohort sampled during active COVID-19. Specimen: peripheral blood. This rearrangement joins TRBV20-1 to TRBJ2-5; 15 bases are a match to TRBD2. The CDR3 spells CSASWTSGRVFRETQYF. In DNA, the CDR3 is TGCAGTGCTAGTTGGACTAGCGGGAGGGTCTTCCGGGAGACCCAGTACTTC.